These 5 T cell receptor beta chains share one sample of origin, sequenced in a study of OX40 agonist ivuxolimab in advanced cancers. Sequenced by immunoSEQ multiplex PCR; TCRdb stores in-frame clones only, minus some. The profile shows fewer than 200,000 clones, around 94% of them singletons. The sample in question was CD4+ or CD8+ T cells sorted from blood, obtained in a trial of the OX40 agonist ivuxolimab. All receptors derive from an adult with an advanced solid tumor such as melanoma, head and neck, liver or kidney cancer.

V gene TRBV28 combines with J gene TRBJ1-2; no clear D. Germline loops: CDR1 MDHEN, CDR2 SYDVKM. V was trimmed by 6 bases and J by 2 bases, leaving 19 bases between them. The CDR3 contains 16 residues. The CDR3: CASSPDLVALNYGYTF. CDR3 sequence (DNA): TGTGCCAGCAGCCCGGATTTGGTCGCCCTGAACTATGGCTACACCTTC.

The V call is TRBV5-5, the J call TRBJ1-4; D gene uncertain. CDR3 length: 18 residues. Germline V CDR1 and CDR2: SGHKS, YYEKEE (reference sequence). The V gene lost 1 base and the J gene lost 0 bases, with 16 bases spanning the gap. CDR3: CASSLSTTRTATNEKLFF. In DNA form, the CDR3 reads TGTGCCAGCAGCTTGTCGACAACCAGGACCGCAACTAATGAAAAACTGTTTTTT.

The gene calls are TRBV5-1 and TRBJ2-7, with D perhaps matching TRBD1 (9 bases). Germline loops: CDR1 SGHRS, CDR2 YFSETQ. Trimming removed 4 bases from V and 2 bases from J, with 22 bases in between. This CDR3 spans 17 amino acids. The CDR3: CASSHSGGTGITYEQYF. CDR3 nucleotides: TGCGCCAGCAGCCATTCGGGAGGGACAGGGATCACCTACGAGCAGTACTTC.

This chain links TRBV7-9 with TRBJ1-1; tentatively, D is TRBD1 (5 bases). CDR3 size: 13 residues. Per germline, CDR1 SEHNR and CDR2 FQNEAQ (reference sequence). Deletions cut 2 bases from V and 4 bases from J, with 8 bases between. CDR3 sequence (DNA): TGTGCCAGCAGCTTACCGGGGGGCACTGAAGCTTTCTTT. The encoded protein is CASSLPGGTEAFF.

DNA for the CDR3: TGTGCCAGCAGTTTTGGACTAGCGGGGAGCCCCGTCTATGGTGAGCAGTTCTTC. Protein: CASSFGLAGSPVYGEQFF. The chain is built from TRBV27 and TRBJ2-1; TRBD2 agrees at 12 bases. The CDR3 length is 18 residues. From germline, CDR1 is MNHEY and CDR2 SMNVEV (reference sequence). V was pared by 3 bases and J by 9 bases, with 15 bases of the junction left unmatched.